The following is a TCR beta chain sequence with its context. Its antigen is unidentified. The data belong to a study of cytomegalovirus exposure and HLA in healthy donors. Background on the study: A preliminary data release comprised tens of millions of unique TCRs obtained from HLA-typed donors.

Study-wide points: In terms of immune exposure information, only CMV serostatus was available. The investigators catalogued 160 or so TCR beta chains as cytomegalovirus-associated.

Every donor was a healthy person donating bone marrow. Both 60 Vbeta primers and 13 Jbeta primers went into the PCR. This table comes from immunoSEQ multiplex PCR, and its TCRdb copy is limited to in-frame clones, with some not included. The profile shows over 150,000 clones, 70% to 80% of them singletons. Sequencing input: PBMCs. The receptor was isolated from a girl aged 5 to 17 in good health and CMV-seropositive.

This chain's CDR3 is CASSSGVYNEQFF. The CDR3 region has the DNA TGTGCCAGCTCTTCCGGGGTCTACAATGAGCAGTTCTTC. The chain uses TRBV11-2 and TRBJ2-1; a weak D match, TRBD2 (5 bases). Germline V gives CDR1 SGHAT, CDR2 FQNNGV. Between the trimmed V and J ends, which lost 8 bases and 3 bases, there was a span of 11 bases. The CDR3 has 13 residues.